A single sample is the source of the 31 T cell receptor beta chains below, sequenced in a study of identical twins. TCRdb processed the 5' RACE reads anew with MiXCR; each CDR3 protein has one entry. Of about 240,000 distinct CDR3 sequences in the sample, 7.5% were seen once. A further study also used this sample, focusing on yellow fever vaccine responses in identical twins.

Sequencing was done on a sample of CD8+ T cells sorted from blood. All receptors derive from a woman in her late teens or twenties in good health.

This clonotype was found a few times. The J gene is TRBJ2-2, the V gene TRBV15; 7 positions agree with TRBD1. The junction had 12 bases not matched to a gene; V was cut back by 1 base and J by 4 bases. Germline values: CDR1 LNHNV, CDR2 YYDKDF (reference sequence). The CDR3 covers 18 residues. CDR3 region: CATSRVVRTGETTGELFF. CDR3 DNA sequence: TGTGCCACCAGCAGAGTTGTACGGACAGGAGAAACCACCGGGGAGCTGTTTTTT. The variable domain in full, completed from reference TRBV15 and TRBJ2-2, reads DAMVIQNPRYQVTQFGKPVTLSCSQTLNHNVMYWYQQKSSQAPKLLFHYYDKDFNNEADTPDNFQSRRPNTSFCFLDIRSPGLGDTAMYLCATSRVVRTGETTGELFFGEGSRLTVL.

This clonotype has only a few counts. A junction end diverges from the germline sequence, so it may reflect a read error. The chain employs TRBV5-1 and TRBJ2-1, with D maybe TRBD1 (5 bases). The CDR3 is made up of 11 amino acids. Per the germline V gene, CDR1 is SGHRS and CDR2 is YFSETQ. The CDR3 protein is CASSQGNEEFF. CDR3 DNA sequence: TGCGCCAGCAGCCAGGGCAATGAGGAGTTCTTC.

This clonotype has ten or more counts. The chain carries TRBV12-3 or TRBV12-4 and TRBJ2-3; D call uncertain. CDR3 length: 14 residues. V was cut by 2 bases and J by 2 bases, with 8 bases left in between. As DNA, the CDR3 is TGTGCCAGCAGTTTACGGCAGTTCACAGATACGCAGTATTTT. This gives the protein CASSLRQFTDTQYF.

The sample holds a few counts of this clonotype. The J gene is TRBJ2-2, the V gene TRBV2, with TRBD2 identical over 11 bases. CDR1 and CDR2 (germline): SNHLY, FYNNEI. V shed 3 bases, J shed 1 base, and the junction held 10 bases outside the gene matches. This CDR3 region has 19 residues. The CDR3 spells CASSEGGGLAGLNTGELFF. As DNA, the CDR3 is TGTGCCAGCAGTGAGGGGGGCGGACTAGCGGGCTTGAACACCGGGGAGCTGTTTTTT.

This clonotype was counted a few times. The chain employs TRBV5-1 and TRBJ2-5, with D perhaps matching TRBD1 (6 bases). This CDR3 region has 16 residues. Germline V lookup: CDR1 SGHRS, CDR2 YFSETQ. Trimming took 2 bases from V and 2 from J, leaving 16 bases between them. This CDR3 reads CASSFPAEGEQETQYF. For the CDR3, the DNA is TGCGCCAGCAGCTTTCCGGCAGAGGGGGAACAAGAGACCCAGTACTTC.

The V and J genes are TRBV5-4 and TRBJ2-3, with D possibly being TRBD2 (6 bases). The V end lost 1 base, the J end lost 0 bases, and 12 bases lay between the germline ends. Germline lookup yields CDR1 SGHNT and CDR2 YYREEE (reference sequence). The CDR3 is made up of 16 amino acids. The CDR3 sequence is CASSLWRDLSTDTQYF. The CDR3 DNA follows: TGTGCCAGCAGCTTGTGGCGGGATTTAAGCACAGATACGCAGTATTTT.

CDR3 amino acids: CASSRARAGNDTEAFF. The CDR3 nucleotides read TGTGCCAGCAGTCGTGCCCGTGCGGGTAATGACACTGAAGCTTTCTTT. V and J are TRBV6-5 and TRBJ1-1; D gene unclear. The V gene's germline CDR1 is MNHEY and CDR2 SVGAGI. Trimming cost V 5 bases and J 3 bases, with 19 bases left between them. The CDR3 totals 16 residues.

This clonotype came up a few times. The junction shows a germline mismatch at one end, possibly a read error. The chain joins TRBV5-6 to TRBJ2-7; the D is unclear. This CDR3 has 12 amino acids. Germline values: CDR1 SGHDT, CDR2 YYEEEE. The CDR3 region is CASSLEPYEQCF. CDR3 nucleotides: TGTGCCAGCAGCTTGGAACCCTACGAGCAGTGCTTC.

This clonotype occurred a few times. The chain recombines TRBV12-3 or TRBV12-4 with TRBJ2-4; no definite D call. Trimming shortened V by 1 base and J by 6 bases, and 13 bases separated the two germline ends. The CDR3 extends over 15 amino acids. The CDR3 DNA is TGTGCCAGCAGTTTAGGCGCTGTTGAGCTAAACATTCAGTACTTC. Protein product: CASSLGAVELNIQYF.

This clonotype was seen many times. V gene TRBV2 combines with J gene TRBJ2-2; weak D call: TRBD2 (7 bases). Germline loops: CDR1 SNHLY, CDR2 FYNNEI. The CDR3 totals 15 residues. Trimming removed 7 bases from V and 6 bases from J, with 18 bases in between. CDR3 coding DNA: TGTGCCAGCACTAGCGGACAGAAGGTCCCCGGGGAGCTGTTTTTT. Protein sequence: CASTSGQKVPGELFF.

As to this clonotype: A much larger clone sits a single nucleotide away, making a read error possible. The V call is TRBV24-1, the J call TRBJ2-1; 15 nucleotides match TRBD2. The CDR3 is made up of 13 amino acids. Germline lookup yields CDR1 KGHDR and CDR2 SFDVKD. J lost 10 bases, V lost 11 bases, and 5 bases had no gene match. CDR3 sequence reads: CANGTSGRNEQFF. The CDR3 region has the DNA TGTGCCAACGGGACTAGCGGGAGGAACGAGCAGTTCTTC.

There are many counts of this clonotype. This chain connects TRBV4-1 to TRBJ2-1; 10 bases align to TRBD2. The germline V gene has CDR1 MGHRA and CDR2 YSYEKL. V shed 3 bases and J 6 bases; nucleotides not matched to a gene: 8. CDR3 length: 16 amino acids. The CDR3 DNA reads as TGCGCCAGCAGCCAGCTTAGCGGGAGGATAAGCAATGAGCAGTTCTTC. Encoded protein: CASSQLSGRISNEQFF.

This clonotype turned up a few times. The chain uses TRBV24-1 and TRBJ1-5; D ambiguous. Germline-derived CDR1 and CDR2 are KGHDR and SFDVKD. The V end lost 4 bases, the J end lost 5 bases, and 14 bases lay between the germline ends. The CDR3 consists of 15 residues. CDR3 in amino acids: CATSDDRREYQPQHF. In DNA, the CDR3 is TGTGCCACCAGTGACGATCGGAGGGAGTATCAGCCCCAGCATTTT.

This clonotype appeared a few times. The CDR3 DNA sequence: TGCAGTGCTAGAGGGATGGCTAGCGGAATCTACGAGCAGTACTTC. Amino acid sequence: CSARGMASGIYEQYF. This chain links TRBV20-1 with TRBJ2-7; 7 positions agree with TRBD2. The trim removed 1 base at V and 3 bases at J, leaving 9 bases unmatched. The CDR3 is 15 residues long. Per germline, CDR1 DFQATT and CDR2 SNEGSKA (reference sequence).

The CDR3 loop is CASSLAGGAGNIQYF. The CDR3 coding sequence is TGTGCCAGCAGCTTAGCTGGGGGCGCTGGAAACATTCAGTACTTC. V and J are TRBV7-8 and TRBJ2-4; perhaps TRBD1 as D (6 bases). The V gene lost 0 bases and the J gene lost 6 bases, with 12 bases spanning the gap. The CDR3 has 15 amino acids. The germline V gene has CDR1 SGHVS and CDR2 FQNEAQ.

This clonotype occurred many times. This chain links TRBV6-2 or TRBV6-3 with TRBJ2-5; TRBD1 matches at 9 bases. CDR1 is MNHEY, CDR2 SVGEGT, per germline. With V trimmed by 5 bases and J by 5 bases, 6 bases remained unmatched. CDR3 size: 14 residues. The CDR3 protein is CASSAYRGQETQYF. DNA of the CDR3: TGTGCCAGCAGTGCATACAGGGGGCAGGAGACCCAGTACTTC.

This clonotype was seen at least ten times. This chain uses TRBV2 with TRBJ2-5; TRBD2 might be the D (6 bases). CDR3 length: 16 amino acids. Trimming stripped 4 bases from V and 0 bases from J, with 15 bases between. Germline CDR1 and CDR2: SNHLY and FYNNEI. The CDR3 loop is CASSGLAGLYQETQYF. The DNA for the CDR3 is TGTGCCAGCAGTGGATTGGCGGGACTGTACCAAGAGACCCAGTACTTC.

This clonotype has only a few counts. The rearrangement uses TRBV29-1 and TRBJ1-2; 10 nucleotides match TRBD1. Germline V gene sequence: CDR1 SQVTM, CDR2 ANQGSEA. This CDR3 spans 12 amino acids. The ends lost 7 bases at V and 8 bases at J; junction bases unmatched: 7. CDR3 DNA sequence: TGCAGCGCCCCTGGGACAGGGGAGGGCTACACCTTC. Its translation is CSAPGTGEGYTF.

This clonotype was detected many times. The J gene is TRBJ1-5, the V gene TRBV10-3; no firm D call. CDR1 ENHRY and CDR2 SYGVKD come from the germline V gene. V was clipped by 8 bases and J by 3 bases, with 17 bases between them. This CDR3 has 15 residues. The CDR3 here is CAIPGNYGPNQPQHF. The DNA for the CDR3 is TGTGCCATCCCTGGGAATTATGGGCCCAATCAGCCCCAGCATTTT.

This clonotype was recorded at least ten times. The chain uses TRBV3-1 and TRBJ1-1; D gene unclear. Looked up from germline, CDR1 is LGHDT and CDR2 is YNNKEL (reference sequence). The V gene lost 1 base and the J gene lost 3 bases, with 6 bases spanning the gap. The CDR3 has 13 amino acids. CDR3 DNA sequence: TGTGCCAGCAGCCAAGTATGGGACACTGAAGCTTTCTTT. Its translation is CASSQVWDTEAFF.

This clonotype was counted many times. The rearrangement uses TRBV29-1 and TRBJ1-2; D remains ambiguous. CDR1 is SQVTM, CDR2 ANQGSEA, per germline. The CDR3 is made up of 16 amino acids. The V and J ends lost 0 bases and 3 bases respectively, with 17 bases between them. CDR3 bases: TGCAGCGTTGAAGACCGCCGCCGGGAGTCCGACTATGGCTACACCTTC. This translates into CSVEDRRRESDYGYTF.

This clonotype was recorded at least ten times. Here the CDR3 DNA reads TGCAGCGTTGAACCCCCCACGACAGTAAATGAGCAGTTCTTC. Its protein is CSVEPPTTVNEQFF. The chain is built from TRBV29-1 and TRBJ2-1, with D possibly TRBD1 on 5 matching bases. Trimming took 2 bases from V and 7 from J, leaving 15 bases between them. CDR1 is SQVTM, CDR2 ANQGSEA, per germline. This CDR3 region has 14 residues.

In this sample, this clonotype turned up a few times. The V and J genes are TRBV2 and TRBJ1-4; D call uncertain. CDR1 and CDR2 (germline): SNHLY, FYNNEI. The CDR3 covers 10 residues. Trimming cost V 8 bases and J 6 bases, with 4 bases left between them. The chain's CDR3 is CASLYEKLFF. CDR3 nucleotide sequence: TGTGCCAGCCTTTATGAAAAACTGTTTTTT.

This clonotype turned up a few times. Compared with germline, one end of the junction differs, possibly owing to a read error. The chain has TRBV12-3 or TRBV12-4 and TRBJ2-7; TRBD2 aligns across 9 bases. The CDR3 contains 11 residues. The CDR3 region has the DNA TGTGCCAGCAGTCTCGGGACTAGCCCGAGCTTC. It codes for CASSLGTSPSF.

This clonotype was counted many times. The chain's CDR3 is CASGGFDEQYF. For the CDR3, the DNA is TGTGCCAGCGGGGGATTCGACGAGCAGTACTTC. The V gene is TRBV9, the J gene TRBJ2-7; D possibly uses TRBD1 or TRBD2 (5 bases each). V shed 7 bases and J shed 5 bases, with 10 bases lying between them. The CDR3 runs to 11 residues. Germline values: CDR1 SGDLS, CDR2 YYNGEE.

This clonotype has at least ten counts. The chain carries TRBV15 and TRBJ1-2; D remains ambiguous. The CDR3 has 11 amino acids. Between the trimmed V and J ends, which lost 1 base and 5 bases, there was a span of 2 bases. CDR1 is LNHNV and CDR2 is YYDKDF in the germline V gene (reference sequence). CDR3 loop: CATSRGYGYTF. DNA of the CDR3: TGTGCCACCAGCAGAGGGTATGGCTACACCTTC.

This chain links TRBV10-1 with TRBJ2-2, with TRBD1 identical over 9 bases. Germline loops: CDR1 WNHNN, CDR2 SYGVQD (reference sequence). This CDR3 has 16 amino acids. J lost 4 bases, V lost 7 bases, and 10 bases had no gene match. CDR3 amino acids: CASIYGGDRATGELFF. CDR3 sequence (DNA): TGCGCCAGCATTTATGGGGGGGACAGGGCCACCGGGGAGCTGTTTTTT.

This clonotype was recorded a few times. V usage is TRBV7-7 and J usage is TRBJ2-1; 11 nucleotides line up with TRBD2. The CDR3 is made up of 15 amino acids. With 5 bases clipped from V and 3 bases from J, the junction kept 3 bases outside the gene matches. CDR1 SSHAT and CDR2 FNYEAQ come from the germline V gene (reference sequence). CDR3 sequence reads: CASSEGLAVYNEQFF. CDR3 DNA: TGTGCCAGCAGCGAGGGACTAGCGGTCTACAATGAGCAGTTCTTC.

In this sample, this clonotype turned up many times. The chain is built from TRBV6-5 and TRBJ2-5, with D perhaps being TRBD1 or TRBD2 (6 bases each). The CDR3 runs to 12 residues. Germline values: CDR1 MNHEY, CDR2 SVGAGI. Trimming pared 7 bases from V and 5 bases from J, leaving 11 bases between. The CDR3 sequence: CASKGGWETQYF. The CDR3 DNA sequence: TGTGCCAGCAAGGGGGGCTGGGAGACCCAGTACTTC.

This clonotype showed up many times. The V call is TRBV29-1, the J call TRBJ2-1; 13 bases align to TRBD2. The CDR3 has 16 residues. Per germline, CDR1 SQVTM and CDR2 ANQGSEA. J gave up 0 bases and V 1 base, and 0 bases lay outside the gene matches. CDR3 sequence: CSVEGTSGSSYNEQFF. CDR3 DNA: TGCAGCGTTGAAGGGACTAGCGGGAGCTCCTACAATGAGCAGTTCTTC.

In its sample, this clonotype was seen a few times. The chain employs TRBV11-2 and TRBJ2-7; 9 bases map to TRBD1. CDR3 size: 15 residues. From germline, CDR1 is SGHAT and CDR2 FQNNGV. V was pared by 4 bases and J by 0 bases, with 4 bases of the junction left unmatched. The CDR3 DNA follows: TGTGCCAGCAGCTGGGGACAGGGAAGCTCCTACGAGCAGTACTTC. Residues: CASSWGQGSSYEQYF.